This T cell receptor (beta chain) came from a study of T-cell memory formation after mild COVID-19. Study observations and caveats: Researchers found some responding clones in pre-infection memory, a sign that cross-reactive memory joined. Day 15 to 85 contracting clones showed balanced CD4/CD8; day 15 to 37 expanders favored CD4+. Clones that contracted clustered mainly in CM and EM if CD4+ and in EMRA if CD8+.

V dropped 3 bases and J dropped 6 bases, with 10 bases sitting between them. Germline lookup yields CDR1 SNHLY and CDR2 FYNNEI. CDR3 length: 13 amino acids. A word on this clonotype: Its antigen is not identified.

Constant-segment-primed 5'RACE gave TCR alpha and TCR beta cDNA libraries with sample barcodes and UMIs. TCRdb re-derived calls from the 5' RACE reads in MiXCR, one entry per CDR3 protein. Of about 200,000 distinct CDR3 sequences in the sample, roughly 10% were seen once. Material for sequencing was PBMCs or a T cell subset sorted from them (not recorded which). This chain links TRBV2 with TRBJ2-3, with D possibly matching TRBD1 (5 bases). The sequence was collected from a man aged 18 to 35 who had mild COVID-19 (a few samples of this study predate the infection). Cell type and time point are not known. The CDR3 loop reads CASSDKGFDTQYF. The CDR3 DNA reads TGTGCCAGCAGTGATAAGGGGTTTGATACGCAGTATTTT.